This T cell receptor beta chain was documented in a study of CD8+ T cells in alopecia areata. Germline V CDR1 and CDR2: SQVTM, ANQGSEA. V lost 4 bases to trimming and J lost 0 bases, with 7 bases between them. There are 14 residues in the CDR3. In each case, RNA was isolated and then reverse transcribed into cDNA as the sequencing template. TCRdb keeps only in-frame clones here, not all; method: immunoSEQ multiplex PCR. The table lists about 180,000 clones, about 63% of them singletons. The gene calls are TRBV29-1 and TRBJ2-6; D not certain. The material sequenced was CD4+ T cells sorted from blood, taken at week 0. The receptor was derived from a human donor with alopecia areata. This chain's CDR3 is CSVAPSSGANVLTF. CDR3 DNA sequence: TGCAGCGTTGCCCCGAGCTCTGGGGCCAACGTCCTGACTTTC.